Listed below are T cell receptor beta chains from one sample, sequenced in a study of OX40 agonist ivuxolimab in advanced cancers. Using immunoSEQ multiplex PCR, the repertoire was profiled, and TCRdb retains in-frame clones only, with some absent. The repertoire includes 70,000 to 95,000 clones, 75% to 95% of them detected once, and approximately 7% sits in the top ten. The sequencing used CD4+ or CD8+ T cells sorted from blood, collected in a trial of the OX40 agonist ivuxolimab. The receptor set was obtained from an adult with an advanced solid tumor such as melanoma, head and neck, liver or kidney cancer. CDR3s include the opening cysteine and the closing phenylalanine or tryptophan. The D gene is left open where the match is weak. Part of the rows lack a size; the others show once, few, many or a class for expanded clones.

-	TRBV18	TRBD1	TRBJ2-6	TGTGCCAGCTCACCACCGACAGGGACTGGGGCCAACGTCCTGACTTTC	CASSPPTGTGANVLTF
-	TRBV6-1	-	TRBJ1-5	TGTGCCAGCAGTGGGACCGTGGGTAATCAGCCCCAGCATTTT	CASSGTVGNQPQHF
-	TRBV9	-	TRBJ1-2	TGTGCCAGCAGCGGCCTAGGAGGGAATGGCTACACCTTC	CASSGLGGNGYTF
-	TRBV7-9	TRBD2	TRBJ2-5	TGTGCCAGCAGCCCAAGCGGGGGAGAGACCCAGTACTTC	CASSPSGGETQYF
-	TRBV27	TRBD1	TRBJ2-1	TGTGCCAGCAGTTTATCGTACCCCCAGGGGGATGAGCAGTTCTTC	CASSLSYPQGDEQFF
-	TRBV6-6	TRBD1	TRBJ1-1	TGTGCCAGCGCGGGGGGGACAGGCCGGAGGAACACTGAAGCTTTCTTT	CASAGGTGRRNTEAFF
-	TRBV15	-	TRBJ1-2	TGTGCCACCAGCAGAGAGGGCCGATTTGATGGCTACACCTTC	CATSREGRFDGYTF
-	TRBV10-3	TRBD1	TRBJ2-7	TGTGCCATCAGTGAGAGGGCCGGGACAGGGGACGAGCAGTACTTC	CAISERAGTGDEQYF
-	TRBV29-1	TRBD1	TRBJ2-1	TGCAGCGTCGAACGCCCGGGGACAGGGCGTCTAGACAATGAGCAGTTCTTC	CSVERPGTGRLDNEQFF
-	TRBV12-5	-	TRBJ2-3	TGTGCTAGTGCCGGAGATGGTACGGCTAGCACAGATACGCAGTATTTT	CASAGDGTASTDTQYF
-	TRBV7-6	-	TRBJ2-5	TGTGCCAGCAGCTTAGCGGCTACAGGAATCCAAGAGACCCAGTACTTC	CASSLAATGIQETQYF
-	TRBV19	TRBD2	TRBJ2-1	TGTGCCAGTAGTAGACAAATCGGACTAGCCAATGAGCAGTTCTTC	CASSRQIGLANEQFF
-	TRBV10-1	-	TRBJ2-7	TGCGCCAGCAGTGAGTCGTTTGCAGGCACACGCGAGCAGTACTTC	CASSESFAGTREQYF
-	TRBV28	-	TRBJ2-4	TGTGCCAGCAGTTTATTCGGCGGTCTAGCCAAAAACATTCAGTACTTC	CASSLFGGLAKNIQYF
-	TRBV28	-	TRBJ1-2	TGTGCCAGCAGCCAAACTAACTATGGCTACACCTTC	CASSQTNYGYTF
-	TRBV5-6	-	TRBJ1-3	TGTGCCAGCAGGAAGGGTGGAAACACCATATATTTT	CASRKGGNTIYF
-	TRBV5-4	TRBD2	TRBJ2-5	TGTGCCAGCAGCCCACCAGGGACTAGCCGAGGAGAGACCCAGTACTTC	CASSPPGTSRGETQYF
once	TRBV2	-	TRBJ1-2	TGTGCCAGCAGACCCGGACCCAGTGGTGGCTACACCTTC	CASRPGPSGGYTF
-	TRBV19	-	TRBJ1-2	TGTGCCAGTAGTACGGATTTTCAGGGCTCCTATGGCTACACCTTC	CASSTDFQGSYGYTF
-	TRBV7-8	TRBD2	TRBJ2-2	TGTGCCAGCAGCCTAAAGGGCCTAGCGGGAGTCGGGTCGGGCGGGGAGCTGTTTTTT	CASSLKGLAGVGSGGELFF
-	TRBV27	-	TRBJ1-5	TGTGCCAGCAGTTTTAAAAATCAGCCCCAGCATTTT	CASSFKNQPQHF
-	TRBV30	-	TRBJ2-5	TGTGCCTGGAGGCGGGCAGGGGAAGAGACCCAGTACTTC	CAWRRAGEETQYF
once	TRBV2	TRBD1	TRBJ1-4	TGTGCCAGCAGACTACGGACAGGGGTAGTTGAAAAACTGTTTTTT	CASRLRTGVVEKLFF
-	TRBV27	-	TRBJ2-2	TGTGCCAGCAGGGACGTGAACACCGGGGAGCTGTTTTTT	CASRDVNTGELFF
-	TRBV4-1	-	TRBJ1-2	TGCGCCAGCAGCCAAGTGGGTGGCAGCTATGGCTACACCTTC	CASSQVGGSYGYTF
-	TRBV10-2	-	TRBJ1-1	TGCGCCAGCAGTGAGTCTAGGGTTCGCACTGAAGCTTTCTTT	CASSESRVRTEAFF
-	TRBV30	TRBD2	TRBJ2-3	TGTGCCTGGAGCAGCGGACTAGCGGGGCTCACTAGCACAGATACGCAGTATTTT	CAWSSGLAGLTSTDTQYF
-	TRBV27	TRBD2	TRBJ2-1	TGTGCCAGCAGTTTATCAGCTAGCGGGAGTTTTGGTGAGCAGTTCTTC	CASSLSASGSFGEQFF
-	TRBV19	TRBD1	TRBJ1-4	TGTGCCAGTAGTACGCCAAGGGGACAGACGAATGAAAAACTGTTTTTT	CASSTPRGQTNEKLFF
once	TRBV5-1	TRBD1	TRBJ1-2	TGCGCCAGCAGTGACAGGGGCGGGAACTATGGCTACACCTTC	CASSDRGGNYGYTF
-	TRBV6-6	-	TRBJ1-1	TGTGCCACCCGGGGCCCAAGGGTGAACACTGAAGCTTTCTTT	CATRGPRVNTEAFF
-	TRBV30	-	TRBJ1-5	TGTGCCTGGAGCTTTAACGGGTATGGGCAGCCCCAGCATTTT	CAWSFNGYGQPQHF
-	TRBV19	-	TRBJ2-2	TGTGCCAGTAGTAGAGACCGAACTGACACCGGGGAGCTGTTTTTT	CASSRDRTDTGELFF
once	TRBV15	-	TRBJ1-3	TGTGCCACCAGCAGAGATAAGGTTTCTGGAAACACCATATATTTT	CATSRDKVSGNTIYF
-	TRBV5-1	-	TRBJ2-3	TGCGCCAGCAGCAAGGAGATAGTAACAGATACGCAGTATTTT	CASSKEIVTDTQYF
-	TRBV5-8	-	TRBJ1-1	TGTGCCAGCAGCTTGGGGCCCTTTACAGGTGAAGCTTTCTTT	CASSLGPFTGEAFF
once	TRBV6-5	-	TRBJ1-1	TGTGCCACCTCCGTCCGGGACGCTGGGAACACTGAAGCTTTCTTT	CATSVRDAGNTEAFF
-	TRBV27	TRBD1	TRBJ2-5	TGTGCCAGCAGTGCCACGGGACAGGTGGCGACCCAGTACTTC	CASSATGQVATQYF
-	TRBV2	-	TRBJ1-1	TGTGCCAGCCAGGTGCACGAAGCTTTCTTT	CASQVHEAFF
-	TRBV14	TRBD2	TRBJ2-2	TGTGCCAGCAGCCCGGGACTAGCGGAGAACACCGGGGAGCTGTTTTTT	CASSPGLAENTGELFF
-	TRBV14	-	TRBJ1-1	TGTGCCAGCAGCCAAGGAGTAACTACTGAAGCTTTCTTT	CASSQGVTTEAFF